The rows below give T cell receptor beta chains drawn from one sample of a study of CD8 T cells in ankylosing spondylitis. TCRdb redid the calling of the 5' RACE reads with MiXCR, one entry per CDR3 protein. The table lists around 90,000 distinct CDR3 sequences, 27% of them singletons. Sequencing was done on a sample of blood, either unsorted or a sorted T cell fraction (not recorded which). The receptors originated from a male donor with ankylosing spondylitis or in good health (not recorded which). CDR3s include the opening cysteine and the closing phenylalanine or tryptophan. The order of the fields is CDR3 length, V gene, D gene, J gene, clone size, CDR3 protein, CDR3 DNA. A D gene is named only where the DNA matches it firmly. Size tells how often a clone was seen (once, few, many) or the class of an expanded clone, and some rows leave it out.

>12|TRBV7-8|NA|TRBJ2-2|NA
CASSLAGGELFF
TGTGCCAGCAGCTTAGCGGGCGGGGAGCTGTTTTTT
>16|TRBV10-3|TRBD1|TRBJ2-1|NA
CAISEKADRGRDEQFF
TGTGCCATCAGTGAAAAAGCGGACAGGGGCAGGGATGAGCAGTTCTTC
>16|TRBV15|NA|TRBJ1-5|NA
CATSREGGDSNQPQHF
TGTGCCACCAGCAGAGAGGGGGGCGATAGCAATCAGCCCCAGCATTTT
>15|TRBV7-9|TRBD1|TRBJ1-1|NA
CASSLEQGAATEAFF
TGTGCCAGCAGCTTGGAACAGGGGGCCGCGACTGAAGCTTTCTTT
>17|TRBV18|TRBD2|TRBJ2-1|many
CASSPTSGISSYNEQFF
TGTGCCAGCTCACCGACTAGCGGGATCAGCTCCTACAATGAGCAGTTCTTC
>16|TRBV5-1|NA|TRBJ2-5|few
CASSPDVVGRLETQYF
TGCGCCAGCAGCCCGGACGTCGTGGGGAGATTAGAGACCCAGTACTTC
>10|TRBV27|NA|TRBJ1-4|few
CARGNEKLFF
TGTGCCAGGGGGAATGAAAAACTGTTTTTT
>16|TRBV5-1|TRBD2|TRBJ2-5|NA
CASSIGTSGAKETQYF
TGCGCCAGCAGCATCGGGACTAGCGGGGCCAAGGAGACCCAGTACTTC
>15|TRBV12-3/TRBV12-4|NA|TRBJ2-2|NA
CASSTPSGGSGELFF
TGTGCCAGCAGTACCCCTTCCGGGGGCAGCGGGGAGCTGTTTTTT
>13|TRBV7-3|NA|TRBJ2-3|many
CASSLATADTQYF
TGTGCCAGCAGCTTAGCTACGGCGGATACGCAGTATTTT